This T cell receptor beta chain is drawn from a study of a mutant IDH1 vaccine in newly diagnosed glioma. Sequenced by immunoSEQ multiplex PCR; TCRdb stores in-frame clones only, minus some. This sample has 60,000 to 65,000 clones, with more than 80% found just once. Of note for this clone: Antigen specificity is unknown.

The time point denotes: week 35, safety follow-up. The content of each vaccine dose was 300 ug of mutant IDH1 20-mer peptide, and topical imiquimod accompanied it. Between the trimmed V and J ends, which lost 2 bases and 4 bases, there was a span of 8 bases. CDR1 is MNHEY, CDR2 SVGAGI, per germline. The CDR3 length is 14 residues. This chain links TRBV6-5 with TRBJ2-2; tentative D call: TRBD2 (5 bases). The material sequenced was PBMCs, taken from a glioma patient whose treatment included an IDH1 peptide vaccine. The clonotype was recovered from a man between 35 and 55 years old with glioma. The CDR3 loop reads CASSYEGATGELFF. The CDR3 nucleotides are TGTGCCAGCAGTTACGAGGGTGCCACCGGGGAGCTGTTTTTT.